This T cell receptor beta chain appears in the sequencing data of a study of blood T cell repertoires in COVID-19. Study at large: Acute-phase and convalescent COVID-19 samples originated in the United States, Italy and Spain. In each case, the material was cDNA or gDNA derived from T cells, B-cell-depleted T cells, or PBMCs.

In the original analysis: Counts of nucleated cells, estimated from reference gene primer amplification, were obtained. Libraries were prepared by immunoSEQ multiplex PCR; TCRdb keeps only in-frame clonotypes and omits some of them. The V and J calls and the clone size are those of that table, but D and trimming were determined from the DNA. The sample shows under 30,000 clones, 92% of them seen only once. The TCR originated in a man aged 50 or older with active COVID-19. Input material: peripheral blood.

CDR3 DNA sequence: TGCGCCAGCAGCTTGTTTGGCCTTTTAGCGGAACGCACAGATACGCAGTATTTT. Translating gives CASSLFGLLAERTDTQYF. The V and J genes are TRBV5-1 and TRBJ2-3; TRBD2 might be the D (6 bases). Germline V lookup: CDR1 SGHRS, CDR2 YFSETQ. Trimming stripped 1 base from V and 1 base from J, with 19 bases between. The CDR3 covers 18 residues.